A selection of T cell receptor beta chains follows, all from one sample in a study of blood T cell repertoires in COVID-19. Only in-frame clones appear in the TCRdb table, and some are missing; sequencing was by immunoSEQ multiplex PCR. The sample yields around 94,000 clones, roughly 92% seen once. The specimen sequenced was peripheral blood. All receptors derive from a woman in her forties or fifties with COVID-19, enrolled during active disease. CDR3s include the opening cysteine and the closing phenylalanine or tryptophan. A D gene is named only where the DNA matches it firmly. The listing skips clone size in some rows; elsewhere it reads once, few, many or a size class.

>TRBJ1-1|NA|TRBV5-1|NA
TGCGCCAGCAGCTTGGCAGGGGCTGGGGCTTTCTTT
CASSLAGAGAFF
>TRBJ1-6|NA|TRBV4-1|NA
TGCGCCAGCAGCCAAGTGGGGGCCCTAAATTCACCCCTCCACTTT
CASSQVGALNSPLHF
>TRBJ1-1|NA|TRBV7-6|NA
TGTGCCAGCAGCTTAAGATCATTAGGGGGACCCACTGAAGCTTTCTTT
CASSLRSLGGPTEAFF
>TRBJ1-1|TRBD1|TRBV6-2/TRBV6-3|NA
TGTGCCAGCAGTCCGTGGACAGGGTGGAACACTGAAGCTTTCTTT
CASSPWTGWNTEAFF
>TRBJ2-1|NA|TRBV19|NA
TGTGCCAGTAGTATTGGGAACAGGTTGACCCTCAATGAGCAGTTCTTC
CASSIGNRLTLNEQFF
>TRBJ1-2|NA|TRBV5-6|NA
TGTGCCAGCAGCTTTAAGGGGCGCCGTCATAGAGACTATGGCTACACCTTC
CASSFKGRRHRDYGYTF
>TRBJ1-1|TRBD1|TRBV27|NA
TGTGCCAGCAGGGGACAGCTCAACACTGAAGCTTTCTTT
CASRGQLNTEAFF
>TRBJ1-2|NA|TRBV19|NA
TGTGCCAGTAGTCCGGACGGGATTAACTATGGCTACACCTTC
CASSPDGINYGYTF
>TRBJ2-2|TRBD1|TRBV4-1|NA
TGCGCCAGCAGCCCACGACAGGGAGCCGGGGAGCTGTTTTTT
CASSPRQGAGELFF
>TRBJ1-2|TRBD1|TRBV9|NA
TGTGCCAGCAGCCTTTGGACAGGGGGCAACAATGGCTACACCTTC
CASSLWTGGNNGYTF
>TRBJ1-5|NA|TRBV19|NA
TGTGCCAGTAGGTTGGCAGTTAATAGCAATCAGCCCCAGCATTTT
CASRLAVNSNQPQHF
>TRBJ1-5|NA|TRBV19|NA
TGTGCCAGTAGTATAGGGGCCGAACCCCAGCATTTT
CASSIGAEPQHF
>TRBJ1-2|NA|TRBV6-5|NA
TGTGCCAGCAGGCCGACCGGGAAGGGAGACTATGGCTACACCTTC
CASRPTGKGDYGYTF
>TRBJ2-2|TRBD1|TRBV7-9|NA
TGTGCCAGCAGCCGGACAGGGCCATCCGGGGAGCTGTTTTTT
CASSRTGPSGELFF
>TRBJ1-1|NA|TRBV5-6|NA
TGTGCCAGCAGCTTGGGACAGGAAAACACTGAAGCTTTCTTT
CASSLGQENTEAFF
>TRBJ2-5|NA|TRBV5-1|NA
TGCGCCAGCAGCTTGGGGGCCCGGGGACAAGAGACCCAGTACTTC
CASSLGARGQETQYF
>TRBJ2-1|NA|TRBV5-6|NA
TGTGCCAGCAGCTTGGATCGGTCAGGACTATTCGACAATGAGCAGTTCTTC
CASSLDRSGLFDNEQFF
>TRBJ2-5|TRBD2|TRBV15|once
TGTGCCACCAGCAGAGAATTGGGGGGGGGTCGGCAGACCCAGTACTTC
CATSRELGGGRQTQYF
>TRBJ1-1|NA|TRBV10-3|NA
TGTGCCATCAGCCCCTGGCAGGGGTTGAACACTGAAGCTTTCTTT
CAISPWQGLNTEAFF
>TRBJ2-1|TRBD2|TRBV15|once
TGTGCCACCAGCAGAGAAGGGGCGGGGGGGCCACGGAATGAGCAGTTCTTC
CATSREGAGGPRNEQFF
>TRBJ2-5|NA|TRBV15|once
TGTGCCACCAGCAGAGGACAGACCCAAGAGACCCAGTACTTC
CATSRGQTQETQYF
>TRBJ1-6|NA|TRBV6-4|NA
TGTGCCAGCCGGGAGGGCTTAAATTCACCCCTCCACTTT
CASREGLNSPLHF
>TRBJ1-4|TRBD1|TRBV18|NA
TGTGCCAGCTCACCACAGGGGGCGCTTCCTAATGAAAAACTGTTTTTT
CASSPQGALPNEKLFF
>TRBJ1-5|NA|TRBV2|NA
TGTGCCAGCAGTGAAACCAGATCTTATAGCAATCAGCCCCAGCATTTT
CASSETRSYSNQPQHF
>TRBJ2-5|TRBD1|TRBV19|NA
TGTGCCAGTAGACAGGGGCAAGAGACCCAGTACTTC
CASRQGQETQYF
>TRBJ1-6|NA|TRBV10-3|NA
TGTGCCATCAGTGAGTCGACCTTCGGGGGAGCAGGACATAATTCACCCCTCCACTTT
CAISESTFGGAGHNSPLHF
>TRBJ2-1|TRBD2|TRBV5-1|NA
TGCGCCAGCAGCTTAGCGCCTAGCGGGGGGGGCAATGAGCAGTTCTTC
CASSLAPSGGGNEQFF
>TRBJ1-5|TRBD1|TRBV7-9|NA
TGTGCCAGCAGCCGACAGGGGCGGTTGGTGGGGCAGCCCCAGCATTTT
CASSRQGRLVGQPQHF
>TRBJ1-1|TRBD1|TRBV24-1|NA
TGTGCCACCACTACAGGGGAGGCTTTCTTT
CATTTGEAFF
>TRBJ1-5|TRBD1|TRBV6-2/TRBV6-3|NA
TGTGCCAGCAGTTACTCGGGGGGACAGAGCAATCAGCCCCAGCATTTT
CASSYSGGQSNQPQHF
>TRBJ2-1|NA|TRBV5-1|NA
TGCGCCAGCCGAGTTAGCTCCTACAATGAGCAGTTCTTC
CASRVSSYNEQFF
>TRBJ2-1|NA|TRBV19|NA
TGTGCCAGTGGCTCGTCAGTGGACAATGAGCAGTTCTTC
CASGSSVDNEQFF
>TRBJ2-3|NA|TRBV16|NA
TGTGCCAGCAGCCAATGGGGGACTTCTACAGATACGCAGTATTTT
CASSQWGTSTDTQYF
>TRBJ2-3|NA|TRBV2|NA
TGTGCCAGCAGGACTGCACCCACAGATACGCAGTATTTT
CASRTAPTDTQYF
>TRBJ1-1|TRBD1|TRBV27|NA
TGTGCCAGCAGCCCTCAACAGGGGATTTTTTCGGCTGAAGCTTTCTTT
CASSPQQGIFSAEAFF
>TRBJ1-6|NA|TRBV7-6|NA
TGTGCCAGCAGCTTAGGCTCGGGGGAATTTTCACCCCTCCACTTT
CASSLGSGEFSPLHF
>TRBJ1-4|TRBD1|TRBV27|NA
TGTGCCAGCAGGGACTTGGGACAGGGGGCTGGAAAACTGTTTTTT
CASRDLGQGAGKLFF
>TRBJ1-2|NA|TRBV5-6|NA
TGTGCCAGCAGCTTGATCCGGGGGAGGGATGGCTACACCTTC
CASSLIRGRDGYTF
>TRBJ2-1|NA|TRBV4-1|NA
TGCGCCAGCAGGTCCGTAGCGGTTAATGAGCAGTTCTTC
CASRSVAVNEQFF
>TRBJ1-3|NA|TRBV3-1/TRBV3-2|once
TGTGCCAGCAGCCAAGGCAGGGGCTCTGGAAACACCATATATTTT
CASSQGRGSGNTIYF
>TRBJ1-2|NA|TRBV19|NA
TGTGCCAGTAGTATAGACAAGTTCGGGGTGAACTATGGCTACACCTTC
CASSIDKFGVNYGYTF
>TRBJ1-2|NA|TRBV28|NA
TGTGCCAGCACCTCTCACGGAGAGGGCTACACCTTC
CASTSHGEGYTF
>TRBJ1-2|TRBD1|TRBV11-3|NA
TGTGCCAGCAGCCCAAGGCGGACAGGGCAAGGCTACACCTTC
CASSPRRTGQGYTF
>TRBJ2-6|TRBD1|TRBV29-1|NA
TGCAGCGTTGGAGGGGGCACTGGGGCCAACGTCCTGACTTTC
CSVGGGTGANVLTF
>TRBJ1-1|TRBD1|TRBV27|NA
TGTGCCAGCAGTCTACAGGGGGCAAACGCTGAAGCTTTCTTT
CASSLQGANAEAFF
>TRBJ1-1|NA|TRBV11-3|NA
TGTGCCAGCAGCCCTCCCCCGTGGTCGGTCACTGAAGCTTTCTTT
CASSPPPWSVTEAFF
>TRBJ1-2|TRBD1|TRBV7-9|NA
TGTGCCAGCAGCTCTTCAGGGGGGCCCCTTTATGGCTACACCTTC
CASSSSGGPLYGYTF